This T cell receptor beta chain came from a study of regulatory T cells in long-lasting Graves disease. General study findings and limits: Accuracy might have suffered from few samples. Among persistent patients, a larger number of public clonotypes were shared (over 2,500) than among newly diagnosed patients (approximately 970).

This clonotype was recorded a few times. Its target is not known. Relying on iRepertoire HTBI primers and Arm-PCR of CDR3 regions, the team built TCR beta libraries. From the multiplex PCR reads, TCRdb called clonotypes with MiXCR, one entry per CDR3 protein. Altogether 530,000 or so distinct CDR3 sequences are present, around an eighth being singletons, with the ten largest covering roughly a tenth. The germline V gene encodes CDR1 SNHLY and CDR2 FYNNEI. This CDR3 spans 13 amino acids. With 4 bases clipped from V and 1 base from J, the junction kept 1 base outside the gene matches. Time point given: newly diagnosed GD, antithyroid drugs for less than 3 months. Preparation of the TCR library used RNA extracted from PBMCs. This same sample was also taken into another study, of T cells in Graves' hyperthyroidism and ophthalmopathy. That investigation notes: Blood also showed most of the thyroid clonotypes that were expanded above 0.001. Model predictions of ophthalmopathy came a median around 6.5 months before onset.

This sequence joins TRBV2 and TRBJ2-7, with 7 bases matching TRBD2. The sequenced sample was peripheral blood mononuclear cells (PBMCs), obtained at new diagnosis, from a patient treated with antithyroid drugs. The sequence derives from a man younger than 45 with Graves disease. This chain's CDR3 is CASSGGGSYEQYF. The CDR3 nucleotides read TGTGCCAGCAGTGGGGGAGGGTCCTACGAGCAGTACTTC. Full variable domain (missing parts from reference TRBV2 and TRBJ2-7): EPEVTQTPSHQVTQMGQEVILRCVPISNHLYFYWYRQILGQKVEFLVSFYNNEISEKSEIFDDQFSVERPDGSNFTLKIRSTKLEDSAMYFCASSGGGSYEQYFGPGTRLTVT.